This T cell receptor beta chain was documented in a study of blood T cell repertoires in COVID-19. Profiled with immunoSEQ multiplex PCR; TCRdb holds only in-frame clones, not every one. The sample has approximately 150,000 clones, about 83% seen once. V lost 5 bases, J lost 1 base, and 11 bases lay in between. Germline V CDR1 and CDR2: MNHEY, SVGEGT. CDR3 length equals 14 residues. The TCR sequence derives from a human donor in a cohort sampled during active COVID-19. Sequenced input: peripheral blood. The chain employs TRBV6-2 or TRBV6-3 and TRBJ1-1; the D is unclear. The CDR3 here is CASSRLLQNTEAFF. The CDR3 DNA follows: TGTGCCAGCAGTCGACTACTACAGAACACTGAAGCTTTCTTT.